This T cell receptor (beta chain) was found in a study of early stage breast cancer tumors. The wider study: Of some 16 invasive breast tumors, about 12 were hormone receptor-positive, HER2-negative. Around 9.6-fold was the mean read coverage per sample. Study-wide points: Most shared enriched TCRB sequences were commonly generated ones. Tumor and normal breast were distinguished via blood comparison in most of the 16 patients.

Here immunoSEQ multiplex PCR was the method, and the copy in TCRdb shows in-frame clones only, minus some. Of about 51,000 clones listed, approximately 78% are singletons. The V and J ends lost 2 bases and 5 bases respectively, with 18 bases between them. Germline values: CDR1 GTSNPN, CDR2 SVGIG (reference sequence). CDR3 length: 15 amino acids. A note on this clone: The antigen remains undetermined.

Sample: blood. This clonotype originated in a person aged 35-50 years with breast cancer. This rearrangement joins TRBV30 to TRBJ1-1; TRBD1 might be the D (5 bases). Here the CDR3 reads CAWSSPLGARTEAFF. The CDR3 DNA follows: TGTGCCTGGAGTTCACCACTTGGGGCGAGAACTGAAGCTTTCTTT.